This TCR beta chain was identified during a study of blood T cell repertoires in COVID-19. Whole-study context: Sample material is recorded as cDNA or gDNA derived from T cells, B-cell-depleted T cells, or PBMCs.

The CDR3 runs 12 residues. Per germline, CDR1 SQVTM and CDR2 ANQGSEA. The germline V and J ends were trimmed by 5 bases and 3 bases, with 11 bases remaining between them. Clones were sequenced by immunoSEQ multiplex PCR, and TCRdb holds only the in-frame ones, with some missing. Of 130,000 or so clones in the sample, roughly 79% were seen once. The chain couples TRBV29-1 to TRBJ2-7; a possible D gene is TRBD2 (5 bases). This clonotype was obtained from a human donor in a cohort sampled during active COVID-19. Material: peripheral blood. The CDR3 DNA is TGCAGCGTTCTAACAGACTACTACGAGCAGTACTTC. Translating it yields CSVLTDYYEQYF.